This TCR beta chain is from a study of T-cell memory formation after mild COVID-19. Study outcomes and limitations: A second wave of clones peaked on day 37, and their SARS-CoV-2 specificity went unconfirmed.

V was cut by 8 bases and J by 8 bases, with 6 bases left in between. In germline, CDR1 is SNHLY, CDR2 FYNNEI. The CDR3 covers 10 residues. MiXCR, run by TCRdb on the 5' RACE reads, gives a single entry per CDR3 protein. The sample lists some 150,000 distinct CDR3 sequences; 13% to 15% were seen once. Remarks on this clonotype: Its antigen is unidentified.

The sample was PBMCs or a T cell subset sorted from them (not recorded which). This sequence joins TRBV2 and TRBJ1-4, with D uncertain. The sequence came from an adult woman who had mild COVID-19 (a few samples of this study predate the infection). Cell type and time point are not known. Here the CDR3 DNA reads TGTGCCAGCTTGCTCGAAAAACTGTTTTTT. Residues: CASLLEKLFF.